These 28 T cell receptor beta chains were sequenced from one sample in a study of blood T cell repertoires in COVID-19. Data came from immunoSEQ multiplex PCR; TCRdb stores just in-frame clones and leaves some out. The sample has about 260,000 clones; around 89% are singletons. The sequenced sample consisted of peripheral blood. Receptors were obtained from a woman aged 40 to 55 with acute or convalescent COVID-19.

The chain couples TRBV11-2 to TRBJ1-1, with 11 bases aligning to TRBD1. This CDR3 contains 19 residues. CDR1 and CDR2 from the germline V gene are SGHAT and FQNNGV. V shed 1 base and J 3 bases; nucleotides not matched to a gene: 13. Here the CDR3 reads CASSLGLREDRGRHTEAFF. DNA of the CDR3: TGTGCCAGCAGCTTAGGCCTCCGGGAGGACAGGGGGCGTCACACTGAAGCTTTCTTT.

This chain connects TRBV12-3 or TRBV12-4 to TRBJ1-5; D possibly corresponds to TRBD1 (6 bases). The CDR3 consists of 13 residues. Trimming cost V 8 bases and J 4 bases, with 12 bases left between them. CDR3 residues: CASGQSLNQPQHF. The CDR3 DNA reads TGTGCCAGCGGACAGTCCTTAAATCAGCCCCAGCATTTT.

CDR3 residues: CASSVYRGLWYGYTF. The CDR3 bases are TGTGCCAGCAGCGTCTACAGGGGGCTTTGGTATGGCTACACCTTC. The rearrangement joins TRBV5-4 to TRBJ1-2; 9 bases match TRBD1. The ends lost 4 bases at V and 5 bases at J; junction bases unmatched: 9. The CDR3 runs 15 residues. Germline V CDR1 and CDR2: SGHNT, YYREEE (reference sequence).

The chain links TRBV30 to TRBJ2-4, with D perhaps TRBD1 (5 bases). The CDR3 runs 17 residues. V lost 1 base to trimming and J lost 2 bases, with 18 bases between them. Germline CDR1 GTSNPN, CDR2 SVGIG (reference sequence). The CDR3 sequence: CAWSENRGPGTKNIQYF. The DNA for the CDR3 is TGTGCCTGGAGTGAAAATAGGGGCCCTGGGACCAAAAACATTCAGTACTTC.

The V gene is TRBV2, the J gene TRBJ1-2; D possibly corresponds to TRBD1 (5 bases). This CDR3 comprises 14 residues. V lost 0 bases to trimming and J lost 6 bases, with 11 bases between them. The germline CDR1 and CDR2 sequences are SNHLY and FYNNEI. CDR3 amino acids: CASSEALRQNGYTF. As DNA, the CDR3 is TGTGCCAGCAGTGAAGCGCTTCGACAGAATGGCTACACCTTC.

This chain uses TRBV19 with TRBJ1-5; 7 bases map to TRBD1. V shed 6 bases and J 7 bases; nucleotides not matched to a gene: 6. The CDR3 extends over 13 amino acids. Germline V gene sequence: CDR1 LNHDA, CDR2 SQIVND (reference sequence). This CDR3 reads CASRATGEQPQHF. The CDR3 nucleotides are TGTGCCAGTAGGGCAACAGGGGAACAGCCCCAGCATTTT.

The count of this clone is one. V is TRBV7-2 and J is TRBJ1-5; D not resolved. The V and J ends lost 0 bases and 0 bases respectively, with 9 bases between them. CDR1 is SGHTA and CDR2 is FQGNSA in the germline V gene. This CDR3 is built from 16 residues. The CDR3 DNA reads as TGTGCCAGCAGCTTAGCCGCCGCGAGTAGCAATCAGCCCCAGCATTTT. Translation: CASSLAAASSNQPQHF.

This chain uses TRBV5-1 with TRBJ2-2, with 7 bases aligning to TRBD1. The V and J ends lost 4 bases and 2 bases, in that order; junction bases with no gene match: 8. There are 16 residues in the CDR3. CDR1 is SGHRS and CDR2 is YFSETQ in the germline V gene. CDR3 in amino acids: CASSKPGQRNTGELFF. The CDR3 DNA is TGCGCCAGCAGCAAGCCGGGACAGAGAAACACCGGGGAGCTGTTTTTT.

This chain joins TRBV27 and TRBJ2-7; no definite D call. Trimming cost V 0 bases and J 0 bases, with 12 bases left between them. This CDR3 region has 16 residues. Germline CDR1 reads MNHEY; CDR2 reads SMNVEV (reference sequence). The CDR3: CASSLSPLPSSYEQYV. CDR3 nucleotide sequence: TGTGCCAGCAGTTTATCACCGCTCCCTAGCTCCTACGAGCAGTACGTC.

V and J are TRBV27 and TRBJ1-6; D remains ambiguous. V gave up 6 bases and J gave up 6 bases, with 15 bases separating them. The germline CDR1 and CDR2 sequences are MNHEY and SMNVEV (reference sequence). The CDR3 totals 15 residues. The CDR3 loop is CASRLATGFNSPLHF. Written as DNA, the CDR3 is TGTGCCAGCAGACTAGCGACGGGGTTTAATTCACCCCTCCACTTT.

The rearrangement links TRBV29-1 to TRBJ1-1; maybe TRBD1 (5 bases). Trimming removed 7 bases at V and 4 bases at J, with 16 bases between. This CDR3 spans 13 amino acids. The germline V gene has CDR1 SQVTM and CDR2 ANQGSEA. The CDR3 DNA sequence: TGCAGCGCCCTCCGGCAGGGTGGCACTGAAGCTTTCTTT. Translation gives CSALRQGGTEAFF. Filled out from reference TRBV29-1 and TRBJ1-1, the complete variable domain reads SAVISQKPSRDICQRGTSLTIQCQVDSQVTMMFWYRQQPGQSLTLIATANQGSEATYESGFVIDKFPISRPNLTFSTLTVSNMSPEDSSIYLCSALRQGGTEAFFGQGTRLTVV.

V and J are TRBV19 and TRBJ1-1; 8 nucleotides agree with TRBD1. Per the germline V gene, CDR1 is LNHDA and CDR2 is SQIVND (reference sequence). Losses at the gene ends were 2 bases for V and 3 bases for J; bases not matched to a gene: 11. The CDR3 loop spans 17 amino acids. This CDR3 reads CASSITRRDRMDTEAFF. In DNA form, the CDR3 reads TGTGCCAGTAGTATAACCAGGAGGGACAGGATGGACACTGAAGCTTTCTTT.

To note about this clone: One end of the junction fails to match germline, which may point to a read error. The chain is built from TRBV14 and TRBJ2-1; D is possibly TRBD1 (6 bases). Germline loops: CDR1 SGHDN, CDR2 FVKESK. The CDR3 runs to 16 residues. CDR3 sequence reads: CASSDLWGRSSNEQFF. CDR3 nucleotides: TGTGCCAGCAGTGATTTATGGGGGCGCTCCTCCAATGAGCAGTTCTTC. The full variable domain, rest sourced from reference TRBV14 and TRBJ2-1, is EAGVTQFPSHSVIEKGQTVTLRCDPISGHDNLYWYRRVMGKEIKFLLHFVKESKQDESGMPNNRFLAERTGGTYSTLKVQPAELEDSGVYFCASSDLWGRSSNEQFFGPGTRLTVL.

The chain links TRBV7-6 to TRBJ1-1, with D perhaps matching TRBD1 (6 bases). Germline V lookup: CDR1 SGHVS, CDR2 FNYEAQ. This CDR3 comprises 15 residues. Trimming stripped 2 bases from V and 1 base from J, with 11 bases between. The CDR3 spells CASSLNRVENTEAFF. In DNA, the CDR3 is TGTGCCAGCAGCTTAAACAGGGTGGAGAACACTGAAGCTTTCTTT.

This chain connects TRBV3-1 (or the pseudogene TRBV3-2) to TRBJ2-3; 8 bases agree with TRBD1. The CDR3 runs to 17 residues. V gave up 0 bases and J gave up 2 bases; unmatched junction bases: 7. CDR1 LGHDT and CDR2 YNNKEL come from the germline V gene (reference sequence). The CDR3 region is CASSQDLRQGPTDTQYF. In DNA form, the CDR3 reads TGTGCCAGCAGCCAAGACTTACGACAGGGGCCCACAGATACGCAGTATTTT.

The CDR3 protein is CASSSGDRGTGELFF. CDR3 nucleotide sequence: TGCGCCAGCAGCTCGGGCGACAGGGGCACCGGGGAGCTGTTTTTT. The V and J genes are TRBV5-1 and TRBJ2-2; 8 bases are a match to TRBD1. Germline lookup yields CDR1 SGHRS and CDR2 YFSETQ. The CDR3 has 15 amino acids. Germline trimming cut 3 bases from V and 4 bases from J; bases unmatched to any gene: 5.

J is TRBJ2-2 and V is TRBV5-8, with 8 positions matching TRBD2. V gave up 4 bases and J gave up 5 bases; unmatched junction bases: 7. The CDR3 consists of 15 residues. CDR1 is SGHTS, CDR2 YDEGEE, per germline. CDR3 nucleotide sequence: TGTGCCAGCAGCCTACAAACGGGGGGGACCGGGGAGCTGTTTTTT. Translation: CASSLQTGGTGELFF.

V gene TRBV7-3 combines with J gene TRBJ2-3, with TRBD2 matching 9 bases. The length of the CDR3 is 15 residues. Trimming cost V 5 bases and J 5 bases; bases outside gene matches: 8. The germline gives CDR1 SGHTA, CDR2 FQGTGA. DNA of the CDR3: TGTGCCAGCAGCGTCGGGACTAGCAGTGGAGATACGCAGTATTTT. It encodes CASSVGTSSGDTQYF.

This chain links TRBV19 with TRBJ2-3, with 10 bases lining up with TRBD2. The germline V gene has CDR1 LNHDA and CDR2 SQIVND (reference sequence). V trimming: 5 bases; J trimming: 5 bases; junction bases outside the gene matches: 10. This CDR3 is 16 amino acids long. The CDR3 nucleotides read TGTGCCAGTAGTTTCCGAGGAGCGGGGGGGCAAGATACGCAGTATTTT. Its protein is CASSFRGAGGQDTQYF.

The V gene is TRBV4-1, the J gene TRBJ1-5; no reliable D call. The length of the CDR3 is 14 residues. V lost 2 bases, J lost 3 bases, and 8 bases lay in between. The germline gives CDR1 MGHRA, CDR2 YSYEKL. CDR3 sequence: CASSQYVYNQPQHF. In DNA, the CDR3 is TGCGCCAGCAGCCAATACGTCTACAATCAGCCCCAGCATTTT.

This chain uses TRBV9 with TRBJ2-1, with 8 positions matching TRBD1. This CDR3 has 15 amino acids. Germline CDR1 reads SGDLS; CDR2 reads YYNGEE. V shed 2 bases, J shed 3 bases, and the junction held 4 bases outside the gene matches. CDR3 amino acids: CASSVAGGLYNEQFF. CDR3 DNA sequence: TGTGCCAGCAGCGTTGCAGGGGGCCTCTACAATGAGCAGTTCTTC.

The genes are TRBV5-6 and TRBJ2-7, with D possibly TRBD1 on 6 matching bases. CDR3 length equals 15 residues. Between the trimmed V and J ends, which lost 1 base and 6 bases, there was a span of 17 bases. Germline assignment: CDR1 SGHDT and CDR2 YYEEEE. The CDR3 nucleotides are TGTGCCAGCAGCTTGACAGGGCCGCTAACCCCCGAGCAGTACGTC. This sequence encodes CASSLTGPLTPEQYV.

The gene calls are TRBV6-5 and TRBJ1-1; possible D gene TRBD1, 6 bases. This CDR3 has 14 residues. Germline V gives CDR1 MNHEY, CDR2 SVGAGI. V gave up 5 bases and J gave up 5 bases, with 15 bases separating them. CDR3 in DNA: TGTGCCAGCAGTAGTGGCAGGGGAAGGACTGAAGCTTTCTTT. It codes for CASSSGRGRTEAFF.

The chain joins TRBV18 to TRBJ1-2, with D possibly matching TRBD1 (5 bases). This CDR3 has 14 residues. In germline, CDR1 is KGHSH, CDR2 LQKENI. Trimming removed 3 bases from V and 5 bases from J, with 13 bases in between. CDR3 residues: CASSPGEGRYGYTF. CDR3 nucleotides: TGTGCCAGCTCACCGGGGGAGGGGAGATATGGCTACACCTTC.

The V call is TRBV2, the J call TRBJ2-3, with D perhaps matching TRBD1 (6 bases). Per the germline V gene, CDR1 is SNHLY and CDR2 is FYNNEI. This CDR3 spans 14 amino acids. Trimming shortened V by 8 bases and J by 2 bases, and 14 bases separated the two germline ends. This chain's CDR3 is CASRYLGATDTQYF. DNA for the CDR3: TGTGCCAGCCGTTACCTGGGGGCCACAGATACGCAGTATTTT.

The chain recombines TRBV5-1 with TRBJ2-2, with 7 bases matching TRBD1. After removal of 0 bases from V and 6 bases from J, the junction contained 5 bases not matched to a gene. This CDR3 has 15 residues. The V gene's germline CDR1 is SGHRS and CDR2 YFSETQ. The CDR3 region has the DNA TGCGCCAGCAGCTTGGGAAGTCAGGGGGCCGGGGAGCTGTTTTTT. Translation: CASSLGSQGAGELFF.

The chain joins TRBV5-5 to TRBJ1-4; D is possibly TRBD1 (6 bases). The CDR3 totals 14 residues. The germline V gene encodes CDR1 SGHKS and CDR2 YYEKEE (reference sequence). V lost 4 bases and J lost 7, with 14 bases in between. CDR3 bases: TGTGCCAGCAGCCCTACAGGGCTCGGTGAAAAACTGTTTTTT. Translating it yields CASSPTGLGEKLFF.

Only a few counts were recorded for this clone. This chain links TRBV19 with TRBJ1-6; D is possibly TRBD1 (5 bases). V was cut by 2 bases and J by 8 bases, with 7 bases left in between. Germline lookup yields CDR1 LNHDA and CDR2 SQIVND (reference sequence). The CDR3 has 13 residues. The CDR3 DNA reads TGTGCCAGTAGTATACAGACAGATTCACCCCTCCACTTT. Amino acid sequence: CASSIQTDSPLHF.